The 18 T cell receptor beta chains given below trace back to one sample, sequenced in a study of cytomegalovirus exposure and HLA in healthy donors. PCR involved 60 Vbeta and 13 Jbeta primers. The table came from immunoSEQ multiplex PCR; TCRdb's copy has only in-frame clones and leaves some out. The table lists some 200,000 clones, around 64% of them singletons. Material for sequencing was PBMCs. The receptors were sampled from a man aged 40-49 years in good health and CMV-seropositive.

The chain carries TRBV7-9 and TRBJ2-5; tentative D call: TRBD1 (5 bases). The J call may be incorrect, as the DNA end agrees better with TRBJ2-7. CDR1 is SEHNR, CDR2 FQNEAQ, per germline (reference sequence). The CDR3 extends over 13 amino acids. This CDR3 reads CASSRISGYEQYF. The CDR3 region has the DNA TGTGCCAGCAGTCGTATTTCAGGGTACGAGCAGTACTTC.

The CDR3 DNA sequence: TGTGCCAGCAGCTGGACCGGGACTAGCGGGGGGGTGGATACGCAGTATTTT. This sequence encodes CASSWTGTSGGVDTQYF. The genes are TRBV7-8 and TRBJ2-3, with TRBD2 matching over 16 bases. Trimming cost V 4 bases and J 6 bases; bases outside gene matches: 7. This CDR3 comprises 17 residues. The germline gives CDR1 SGHVS, CDR2 FQNEAQ.

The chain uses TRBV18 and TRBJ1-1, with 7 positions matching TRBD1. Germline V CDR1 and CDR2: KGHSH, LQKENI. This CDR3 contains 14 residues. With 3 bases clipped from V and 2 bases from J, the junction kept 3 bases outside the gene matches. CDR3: CASSPWDSNTEAFF. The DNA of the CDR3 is TGTGCCAGCTCACCTTGGGACAGCAACACTGAAGCTTTCTTT.

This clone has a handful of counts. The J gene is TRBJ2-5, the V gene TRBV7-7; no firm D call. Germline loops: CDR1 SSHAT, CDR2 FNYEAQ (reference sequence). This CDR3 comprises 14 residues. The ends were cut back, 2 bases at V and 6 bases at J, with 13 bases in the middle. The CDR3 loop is CASSLSGPWKTQYF. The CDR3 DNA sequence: TGTGCCAGCAGCTTATCTGGGCCCTGGAAGACCCAGTACTTC.

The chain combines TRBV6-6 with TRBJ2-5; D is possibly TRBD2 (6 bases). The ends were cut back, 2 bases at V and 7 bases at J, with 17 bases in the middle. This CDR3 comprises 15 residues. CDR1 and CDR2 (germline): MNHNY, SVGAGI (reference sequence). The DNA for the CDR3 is TGTGCCAGCAGTTACGTCTCGAGGGACGGGGGGACCCAGTACTTC. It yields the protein CASSYVSRDGGTQYF.

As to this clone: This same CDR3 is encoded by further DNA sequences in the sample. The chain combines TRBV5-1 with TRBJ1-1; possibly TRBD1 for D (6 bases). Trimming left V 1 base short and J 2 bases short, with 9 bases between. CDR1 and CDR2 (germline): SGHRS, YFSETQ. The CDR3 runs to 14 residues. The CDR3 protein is CASSLQTGNTEAFF. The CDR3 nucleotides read TGCGCCAGCAGCTTGCAGACAGGTAACACTGAAGCTTTCTTT.

The CDR3 region is CASSHREDTQYF. The CDR3, as DNA: TGTGCCAGCAGCCATAGGGAGGATACGCAGTATTTT. V and J are TRBV11-2 and TRBJ2-3, with a tentative D call TRBD2 (5 bases). The CDR3 has 12 amino acids. From germline, CDR1 is SGHAT and CDR2 FQNNGV. V gave up 5 bases and J gave up 6 bases, with 9 bases separating them.

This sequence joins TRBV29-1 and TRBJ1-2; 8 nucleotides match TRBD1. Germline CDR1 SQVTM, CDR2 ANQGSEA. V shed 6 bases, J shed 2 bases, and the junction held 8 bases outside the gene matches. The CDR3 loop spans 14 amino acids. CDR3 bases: TGCAGCGTACGGGGACAGGCCGTAAACTATGGCTACACCTTC. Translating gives CSVRGQAVNYGYTF. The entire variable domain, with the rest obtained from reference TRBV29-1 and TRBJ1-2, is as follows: SAVISQKPSRDICQRGTSLTIQCQVDSQVTMMFWYRQQPGQSLTLIATANQGSEATYESGFVIDKFPISRPNLTFSTLTVSNMSPEDSSIYLCSVRGQAVNYGYTFGSGTRLTVV.

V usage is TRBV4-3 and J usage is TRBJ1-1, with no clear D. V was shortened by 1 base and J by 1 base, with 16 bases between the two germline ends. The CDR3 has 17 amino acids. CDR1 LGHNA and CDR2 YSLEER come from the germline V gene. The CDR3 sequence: CASSQVLAEIANTEAFF. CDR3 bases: TGCGCCAGCAGCCAAGTCCTCGCGGAGATCGCGAACACTGAAGCTTTCTTT.

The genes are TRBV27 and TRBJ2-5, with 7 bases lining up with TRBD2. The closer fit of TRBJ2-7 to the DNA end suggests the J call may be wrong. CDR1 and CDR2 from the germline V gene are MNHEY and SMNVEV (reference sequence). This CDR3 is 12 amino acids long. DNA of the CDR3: TGTGCCAGCACCTCGGGGGGCTACGAGCAGTACTTC. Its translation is CASTSGGYEQYF.

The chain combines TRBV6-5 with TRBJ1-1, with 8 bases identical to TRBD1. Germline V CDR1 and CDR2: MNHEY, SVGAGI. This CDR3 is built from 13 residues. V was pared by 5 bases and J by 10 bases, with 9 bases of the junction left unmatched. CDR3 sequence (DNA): TGTGCCAGCAGTAGGGTAACAGGGGGTCGAGCTTTCTTT. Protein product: CASSRVTGGRAFF.

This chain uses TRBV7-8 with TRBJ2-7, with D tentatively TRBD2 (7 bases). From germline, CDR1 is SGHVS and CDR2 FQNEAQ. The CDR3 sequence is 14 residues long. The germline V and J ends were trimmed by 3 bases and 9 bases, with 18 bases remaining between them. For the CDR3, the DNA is TGTGCCAGCAGCTTTGGGGACCAGGGGAGGGGGCAGTACTTC. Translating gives CASSFGDQGRGQYF.

CDR3 amino acids: CASSPRGTSPGELFF. The CDR3 bases are TGTGCCAGCAGTCCTCGGGGGACCTCCCCGGGGGAGCTGTTTTTT. V usage is TRBV2 and J usage is TRBJ2-2; D possibly corresponds to TRBD2 (6 bases). Per the germline V gene, CDR1 is SNHLY and CDR2 is FYNNEI. The CDR3 is 15 amino acids. Trimming shortened V by 5 bases and J by 8 bases, and 18 bases separated the two germline ends. Filled out from reference TRBV2 and TRBJ2-2, the complete variable domain reads EPEVTQTPSHQVTQMGQEVILRCVPISNHLYFYWYRQILGQKVEFLVSFYNNEISEKSEIFDDQFSVERPDGSNFTLKIRSTKLEDSAMYFCASSPRGTSPGELFFGEGSRLTVL.

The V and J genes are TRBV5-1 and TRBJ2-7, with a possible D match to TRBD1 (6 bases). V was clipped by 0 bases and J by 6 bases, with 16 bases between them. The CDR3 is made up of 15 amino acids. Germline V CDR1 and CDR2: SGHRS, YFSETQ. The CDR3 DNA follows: TGCGCCAGCAGCTTGGACACAGGGTTTGGGTCCGAGCAGTACTTC. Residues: CASSLDTGFGSEQYF.

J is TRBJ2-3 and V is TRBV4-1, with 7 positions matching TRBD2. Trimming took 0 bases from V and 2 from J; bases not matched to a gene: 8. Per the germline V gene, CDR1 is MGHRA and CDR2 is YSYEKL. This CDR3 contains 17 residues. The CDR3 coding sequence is TGCGCCAGCAGCCAAGAACCCGCTAGCGGACTCACAGATACGCAGTATTTT. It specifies CASSQEPASGLTDTQYF.

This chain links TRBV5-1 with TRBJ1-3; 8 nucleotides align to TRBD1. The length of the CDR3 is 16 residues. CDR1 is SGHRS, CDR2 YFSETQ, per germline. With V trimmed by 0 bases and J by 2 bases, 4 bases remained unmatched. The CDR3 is CASSLGQGKAGNTIYF. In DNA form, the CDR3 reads TGCGCCAGCAGCTTGGGACAGGGGAAGGCTGGAAACACCATATATTTT.

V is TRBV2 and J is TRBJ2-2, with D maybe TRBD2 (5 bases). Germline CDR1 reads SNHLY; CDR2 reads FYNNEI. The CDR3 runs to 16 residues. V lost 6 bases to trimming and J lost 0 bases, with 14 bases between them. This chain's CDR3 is CASRPREGTNTGELFF. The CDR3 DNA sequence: TGTGCCAGCAGGCCCCGGGAAGGGACGAACACCGGGGAGCTGTTTTTT.

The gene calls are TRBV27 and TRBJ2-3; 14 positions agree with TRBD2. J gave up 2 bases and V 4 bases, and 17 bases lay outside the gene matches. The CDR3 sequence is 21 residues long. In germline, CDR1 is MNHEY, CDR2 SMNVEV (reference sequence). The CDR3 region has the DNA TGTGCCAGCAGTTCTATCCCGGGACTAGCGGGGGTCCCGAGAATCACAGATACGCAGTATTTT. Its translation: CASSSIPGLAGVPRITDTQYF.